This T cell receptor (beta chain) appears in the sequencing data of a study of blood T cell repertoires in COVID-19. Authors' processing steps: Amplified reference gene primers provided the basis for estimating nucleated cell counts. TCRdb's table, derived via immunoSEQ multiplex PCR, lists solely in-frame clones and lacks some. V and J calls plus clone size are reproduced from that table; the DNA served to infer D and trimming. The sample carries approximately 280,000 clones, 85% recorded once. Trimming removed 3 bases at V and 9 bases at J, with 15 bases between. This CDR3 contains 14 residues. Germline loops: CDR1 SGHDT, CDR2 YYEEEE. This clone occurred a few times. Study members were between roughly 18 and 90 years old and lived in 20 to 30 US regions.

This TCR was sampled from a woman in her forties or fifties who had recovered from COVID-19. The rearrangement joins TRBV5-6 to TRBJ2-2; possible D gene TRBD1, 6 bases. Specimen: PBMCs or T cells enriched from blood (not recorded which). This CDR3 is CASSSYTGSWELFF. The DNA of the CDR3 is TGTGCCAGCAGCTCCTATACAGGGAGTTGGGAGCTGTTTTTT. The variable domain in full, completed from reference TRBV5-6 and TRBJ2-2, reads DAGVTQSPTHLIKTRGQQVTLRCSPKSGHDTVSWYQQALGQGPQFIFQYYEEEERQRGNFPDRFSGHQFPNYSSELNVNALLLGDSALYLCASSSYTGSWELFFGEGSRLTVL.